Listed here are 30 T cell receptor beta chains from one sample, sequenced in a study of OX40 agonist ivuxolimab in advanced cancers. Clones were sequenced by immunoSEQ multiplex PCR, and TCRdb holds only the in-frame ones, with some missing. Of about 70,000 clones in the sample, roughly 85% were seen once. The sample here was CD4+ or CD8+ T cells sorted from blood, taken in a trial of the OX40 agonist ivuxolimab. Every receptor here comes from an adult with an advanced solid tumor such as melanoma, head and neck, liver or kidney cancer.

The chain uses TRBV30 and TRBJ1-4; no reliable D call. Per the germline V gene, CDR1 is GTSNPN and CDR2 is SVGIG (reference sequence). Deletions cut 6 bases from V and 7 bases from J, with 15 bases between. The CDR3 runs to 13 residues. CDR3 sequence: CACARGWGEKLFF. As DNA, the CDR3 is TGTGCCTGTGCCCGGGGTTGGGGTGAAAAACTGTTTTTT.

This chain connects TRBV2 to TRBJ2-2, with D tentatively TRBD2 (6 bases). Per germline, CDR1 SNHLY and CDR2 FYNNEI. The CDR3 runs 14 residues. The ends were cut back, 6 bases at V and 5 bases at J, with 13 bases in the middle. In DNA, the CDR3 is TGTGCCAGCAGACGGCGGGAAGGGACCGGGGAGCTGTTTTTT. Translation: CASRRREGTGELFF.

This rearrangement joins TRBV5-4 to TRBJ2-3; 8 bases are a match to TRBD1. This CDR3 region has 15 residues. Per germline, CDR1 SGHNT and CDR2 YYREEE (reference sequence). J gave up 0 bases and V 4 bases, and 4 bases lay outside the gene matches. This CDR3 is CASSRQGKSTDTQYF. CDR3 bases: TGTGCCAGCAGCAGACAGGGGAAAAGCACAGATACGCAGTATTTT.

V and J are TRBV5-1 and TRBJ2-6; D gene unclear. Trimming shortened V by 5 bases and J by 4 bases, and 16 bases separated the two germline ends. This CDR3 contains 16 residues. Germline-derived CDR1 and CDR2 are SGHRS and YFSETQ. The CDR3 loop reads CASRQNPGEGANVLTF. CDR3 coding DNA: TGCGCCAGCAGACAGAACCCGGGTGAGGGGGCCAACGTCCTGACTTTC.

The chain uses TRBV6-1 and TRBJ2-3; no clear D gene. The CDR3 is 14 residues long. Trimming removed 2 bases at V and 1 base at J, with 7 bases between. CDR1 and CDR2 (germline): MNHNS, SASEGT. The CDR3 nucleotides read TGTGCCAGCAGTGAAACAAGGGGCACAGATACGCAGTATTTT. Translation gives CASSETRGTDTQYF.

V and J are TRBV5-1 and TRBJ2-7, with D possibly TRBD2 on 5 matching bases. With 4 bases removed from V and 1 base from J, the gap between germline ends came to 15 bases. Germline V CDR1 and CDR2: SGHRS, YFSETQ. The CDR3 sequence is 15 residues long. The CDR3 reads CASSISGNSSYEQYF. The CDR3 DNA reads TGCGCCAGCAGCATCTCCGGGAATTCTTCCTACGAGCAGTACTTC.

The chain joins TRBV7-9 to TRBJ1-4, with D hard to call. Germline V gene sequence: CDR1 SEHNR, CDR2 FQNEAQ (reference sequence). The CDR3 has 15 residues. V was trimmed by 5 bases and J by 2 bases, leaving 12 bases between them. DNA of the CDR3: TGTGCCAGCAGCCCTGGAAGAGGGACTAATGAAAAACTGTTTTTT. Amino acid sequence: CASSPGRGTNEKLFF. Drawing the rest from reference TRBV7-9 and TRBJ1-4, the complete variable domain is DTGVSQNPRHKITKRGQNVTFRCDPISEHNRLYWYRQTLGQGPEFLTYFQNEAQLEKSRLLSDRFSAERPKGSFSTLEIQRTEQGDSAMYLCASSPGRGTNEKLFFGSGTQLSVL.

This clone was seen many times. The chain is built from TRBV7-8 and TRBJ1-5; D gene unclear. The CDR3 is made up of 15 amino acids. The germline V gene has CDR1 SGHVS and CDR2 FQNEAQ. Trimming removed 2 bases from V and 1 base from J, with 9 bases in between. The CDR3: CASSLRADSNQPQHF. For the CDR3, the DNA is TGTGCCAGCAGCTTAAGGGCGGACAGCAATCAGCCCCAGCATTTT.

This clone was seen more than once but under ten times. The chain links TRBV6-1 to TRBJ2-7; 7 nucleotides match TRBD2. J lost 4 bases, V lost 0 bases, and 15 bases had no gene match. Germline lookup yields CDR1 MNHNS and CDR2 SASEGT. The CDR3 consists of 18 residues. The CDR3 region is CASSEAGWGVTSAYEQYV. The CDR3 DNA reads TGTGCCAGCAGTGAAGCGGGTTGGGGGGTAACTAGCGCTTACGAGCAGTACGTC.

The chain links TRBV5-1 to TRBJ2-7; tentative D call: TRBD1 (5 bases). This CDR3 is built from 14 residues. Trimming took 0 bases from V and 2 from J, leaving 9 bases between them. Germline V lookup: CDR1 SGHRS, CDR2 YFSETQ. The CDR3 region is CASSLGGQPYEQYV. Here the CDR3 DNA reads TGCGCCAGCAGCTTGGGTGGACAACCCTACGAGCAGTACGTC.

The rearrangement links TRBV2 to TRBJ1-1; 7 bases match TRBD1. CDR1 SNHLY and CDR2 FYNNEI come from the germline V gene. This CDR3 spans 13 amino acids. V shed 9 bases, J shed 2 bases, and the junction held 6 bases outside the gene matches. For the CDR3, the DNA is TGTGCCAGTGGGGACAGTATAAACACTGAAGCTTTCTTT. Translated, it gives CASGDSINTEAFF.

CDR3 residues: CATSRDRDFSYEQYF. The CDR3 DNA is TGTGCCACCAGCAGAGATCGGGACTTTTCCTACGAGCAGTACTTC. The gene calls are TRBV15 and TRBJ2-7, with D possibly TRBD2 on 6 matching bases. Deletions cut 0 bases from V and 1 base from J, with 10 bases between. The germline V gene encodes CDR1 LNHNV and CDR2 YYDKDF (reference sequence). The CDR3 has 15 residues.

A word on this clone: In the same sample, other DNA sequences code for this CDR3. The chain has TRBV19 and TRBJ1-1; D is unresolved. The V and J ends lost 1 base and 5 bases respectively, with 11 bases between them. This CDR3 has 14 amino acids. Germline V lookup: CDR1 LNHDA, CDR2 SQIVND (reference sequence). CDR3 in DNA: TGTGCCAGTAGTATAGGGGGAGGGAGGACTGAAGCTTTCTTT. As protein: CASSIGGGRTEAFF.

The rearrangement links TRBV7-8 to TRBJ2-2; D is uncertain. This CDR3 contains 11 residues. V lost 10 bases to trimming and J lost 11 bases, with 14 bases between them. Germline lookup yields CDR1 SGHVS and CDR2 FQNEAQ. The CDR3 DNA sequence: TGTGCCACCAGACCCCCTGGCGAGCTGTTTTTT. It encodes CATRPPGELFF.

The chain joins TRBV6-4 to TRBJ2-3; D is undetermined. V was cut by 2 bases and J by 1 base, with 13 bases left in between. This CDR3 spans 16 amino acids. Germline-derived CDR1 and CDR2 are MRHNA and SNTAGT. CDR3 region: CASSDRLAFGTDTQYF. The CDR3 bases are TGTGCCAGCAGTGACCGGTTAGCCTTCGGCACAGATACGCAGTATTTT.

CDR3 in amino acids: CASRTGQGGGNTIYF. CDR3 DNA sequence: TGTGCCAGCAGGACAGGACAGGGAGGAGGAAACACCATATATTTT. The chain is built from TRBV7-2 and TRBJ1-3, with 8 bases that match TRBD1. This CDR3 is 15 amino acids long. V was clipped by 6 bases and J by 4 bases; unmatched bases: 8. Looked up from germline, CDR1 is SGHTA and CDR2 is FQGNSA.

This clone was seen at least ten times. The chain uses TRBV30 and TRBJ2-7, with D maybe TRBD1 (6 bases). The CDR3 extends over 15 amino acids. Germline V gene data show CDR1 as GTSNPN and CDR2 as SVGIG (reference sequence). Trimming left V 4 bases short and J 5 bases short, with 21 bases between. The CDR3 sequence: CAWNPRGSGRDEQYF. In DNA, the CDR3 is TGTGCCTGGAACCCAAGGGGGAGCGGACGCGACGAGCAGTACTTC.

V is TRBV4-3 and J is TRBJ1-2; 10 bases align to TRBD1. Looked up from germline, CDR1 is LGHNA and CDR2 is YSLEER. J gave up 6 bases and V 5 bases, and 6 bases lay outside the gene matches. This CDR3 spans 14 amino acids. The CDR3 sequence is CASSRDRGEDGYTF. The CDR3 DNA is TGCGCCAGCAGCAGGGACAGGGGCGAAGATGGCTACACCTTC.

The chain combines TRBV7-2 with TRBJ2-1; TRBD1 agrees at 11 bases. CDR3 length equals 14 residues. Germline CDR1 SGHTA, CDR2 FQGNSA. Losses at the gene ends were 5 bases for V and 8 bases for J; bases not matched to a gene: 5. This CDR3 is CASSPWTGGDEQFF. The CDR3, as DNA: TGTGCCAGCAGCCCTTGGACAGGGGGCGATGAGCAGTTCTTC.

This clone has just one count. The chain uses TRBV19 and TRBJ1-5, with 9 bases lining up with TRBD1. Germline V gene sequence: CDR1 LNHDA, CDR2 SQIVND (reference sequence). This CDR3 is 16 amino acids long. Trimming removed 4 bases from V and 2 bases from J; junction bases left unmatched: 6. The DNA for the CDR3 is TGTGCCAGTAGTAGGGACAGGGCTCTCGGCAATCAGCCCCAGCATTTT. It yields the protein CASSRDRALGNQPQHF. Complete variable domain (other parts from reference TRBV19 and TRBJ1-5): DGGITQSPKYLFRKEGQNVTLSCEQNLNHDAMYWYRQDPGQGLRLIYYSQIVNDFQKGDIAEGYSVSREKKESFPLTVTSAQKNPTAFYLCASSRDRALGNQPQHFGDGTRLSIL.

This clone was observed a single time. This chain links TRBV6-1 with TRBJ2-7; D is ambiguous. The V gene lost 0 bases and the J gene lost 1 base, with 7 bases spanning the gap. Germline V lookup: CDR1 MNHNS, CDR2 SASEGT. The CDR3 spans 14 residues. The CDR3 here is CASSEAVESYEQYV. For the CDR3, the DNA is TGTGCCAGCAGTGAAGCTGTGGAGTCCTACGAGCAGTACGTC.

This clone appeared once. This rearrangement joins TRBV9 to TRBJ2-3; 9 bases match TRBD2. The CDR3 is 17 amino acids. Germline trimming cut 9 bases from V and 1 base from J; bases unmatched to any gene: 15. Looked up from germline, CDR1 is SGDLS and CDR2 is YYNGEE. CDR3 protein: CATPCPRSGGRTDTQYF. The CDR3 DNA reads TGTGCCACCCCATGCCCACGTAGCGGGGGTCGCACAGATACGCAGTATTTT.

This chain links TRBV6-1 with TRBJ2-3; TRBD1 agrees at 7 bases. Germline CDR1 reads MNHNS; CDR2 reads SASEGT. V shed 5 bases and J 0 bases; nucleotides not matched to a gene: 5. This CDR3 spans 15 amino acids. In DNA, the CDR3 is TGTGCCAGCAGTTCACAGGGGTCTAGCACAGATACGCAGTATTTT. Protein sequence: CASSSQGSSTDTQYF.

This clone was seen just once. The CDR3, as DNA: TGTGCCAGCAGCGTAGGCGGGGGCCTCTATGGCTACACCTTC. Translated, it gives CASSVGGGLYGYTF. The chain couples TRBV9 to TRBJ1-2; tentatively, D is TRBD1 (6 bases). CDR1 and CDR2 (germline): SGDLS, YYNGEE. The CDR3 contains 14 residues. Trimming left V 0 bases short and J 4 bases short, with 10 bases between.

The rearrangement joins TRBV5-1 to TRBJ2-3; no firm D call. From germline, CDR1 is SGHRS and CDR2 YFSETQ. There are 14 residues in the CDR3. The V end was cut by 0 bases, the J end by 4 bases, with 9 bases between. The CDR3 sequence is CASSLAVGADTQYF. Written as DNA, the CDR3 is TGCGCCAGCAGCTTGGCCGTGGGCGCAGATACGCAGTATTTT.

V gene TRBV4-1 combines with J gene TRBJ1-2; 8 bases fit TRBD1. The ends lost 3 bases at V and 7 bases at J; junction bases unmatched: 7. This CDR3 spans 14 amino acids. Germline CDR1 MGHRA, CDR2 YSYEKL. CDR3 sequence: CASSHPGQGGGYTF. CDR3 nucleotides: TGCGCCAGCAGCCACCCCGGACAGGGAGGTGGCTACACCTTC.

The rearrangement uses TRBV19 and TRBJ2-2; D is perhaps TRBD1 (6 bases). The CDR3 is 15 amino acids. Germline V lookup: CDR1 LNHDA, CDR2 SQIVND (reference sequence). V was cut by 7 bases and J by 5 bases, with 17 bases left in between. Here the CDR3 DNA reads TGTGCCAGTACAACCACAGGGATCCGTACCGGGGAGCTGTTTTTT. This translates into CASTTTGIRTGELFF.

In DNA, the CDR3 is TGTGCCAGCAGCCTTCGGGGACAGGTATACGAGCAGTACTTC. This codes for CASSLRGQVYEQYF. The rearrangement joins TRBV7-8 to TRBJ2-7, with 8 bases matching TRBD1. The CDR3 spans 14 residues. Germline CDR1 SGHVS, CDR2 FQNEAQ. V lost 5 bases, J lost 4 bases, and 7 bases stayed unmatched.

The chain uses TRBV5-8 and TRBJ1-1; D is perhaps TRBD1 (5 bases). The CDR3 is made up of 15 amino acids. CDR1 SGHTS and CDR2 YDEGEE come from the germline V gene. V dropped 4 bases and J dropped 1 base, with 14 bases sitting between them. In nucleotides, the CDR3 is TGTGCCAGCAGCACCGGGACGGCTGGGAACACTGAAGCTTTCTTT. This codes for CASSTGTAGNTEAFF.

The CDR3 loop is CASSSYKHEQFF. The CDR3 DNA reads as TGTGCCAGCAGCAGCTATAAACATGAGCAGTTCTTC. This chain joins TRBV7-2 and TRBJ2-1; D gene unclear. Trimming cost V 5 bases and J 8 bases, with 10 bases left between them. From germline, CDR1 is SGHTA and CDR2 FQGNSA. CDR3 length equals 12 residues.